There are many counts of the clone carrying this T cell receptor beta chain. The record originates from a study of regulatory T cells in long-lasting Graves disease. CDR3 regions were amplified by Arm-PCR using iRepertoire HTBI primers to build TCR beta libraries. TCRdb redid the calling of the multiplex PCR reads with MiXCR, one entry per CDR3 protein. The sample contains roughly 320,000 distinct CDR3 sequences, approximately 15% of which appear only once. Germline V CDR1 and CDR2: MDHEN, SYDVKM. V dropped 3 bases and J dropped 3; count of bases not matched to a gene: 14. The CDR3 length is 18 residues. Noted time point: newly diagnosed GD, antithyroid drugs for less than 3 months. RNA extracted from PBMCs served as the sequencing template. These same records also appear under a second study, on T cells in Graves' hyperthyroidism and ophthalmopathy. That study adds: Clinical symptoms, serum thyroxine and TRAb, thyroid ultrasound and orbital computed tomography were used for the diagnoses.

Sequenced here: peripheral blood mononuclear cells (PBMCs), sampled at new diagnosis, from a patient treated with antithyroid drugs. The TCR originated in a man aged 35-49 years with Graves disease. The chain has TRBV28 and TRBJ2-5; TRBD2 agrees at 9 bases. CDR3 sequence reads: CASSFLLAGARGEETQYF. CDR3 sequence (DNA): TGTGCCAGCAGTTTTTTATTAGCGGGGGCGCGGGGCGAAGAGACCCAGTACTTC.